These 17 T cell receptor beta chains originate from one sample sequenced in a study of cytomegalovirus exposure and HLA in healthy donors. The PCR had 60 Vbeta and 13 Jbeta primers. The repertoire was sequenced with immunoSEQ multiplex PCR; TCRdb's copy has only in-frame clones and lacks some. The sample carries some 80,000 clones, 60% to 85% recorded once. The sample taken for sequencing was PBMCs. Receptor source: a man between 18 and 29 years old in good health and CMV-seropositive.

In this sample, this clone turned up a few times. The CDR3 nucleotides are TGTGCCAGCAGTTACCCAGGGCGAGGCACTGAAGCTTTCTTT. Amino acid sequence: CASSYPGRGTEAFF. The rearrangement links TRBV6-5 to TRBJ1-1; D is perhaps TRBD1 (5 bases). Germline V gene data show CDR1 as MNHEY and CDR2 as SVGAGI. The CDR3 totals 14 residues. The V gene lost 2 bases and the J gene lost 4 bases, with 11 bases spanning the gap.

The V gene is TRBV4-1, the J gene TRBJ2-2, with TRBD2 identical over 9 bases. V shed 1 base and J 5 bases; nucleotides not matched to a gene: 14. Germline CDR1 reads MGHRA; CDR2 reads YSYEKL. The CDR3 runs to 19 residues. Written as DNA, the CDR3 is TGCGCCAGCAGCCAAGTCACAGGCGGGAGGGCAGGGGGAACCGGGGAGCTGTTTTTT. It translates to CASSQVTGGRAGGTGELFF.

Only one count was recorded for this clone. The chain couples TRBV5-8 to TRBJ2-1; no reliable D call. V lost 4 bases and J lost 0, with 14 bases in between. CDR3 size: 16 residues. The germline gives CDR1 SGHTS, CDR2 YDEGEE. CDR3 nucleotide sequence: TGTGCCAGCAGCAATCAGAGATCTAGCTCCTACAATGAGCAGTTCTTC. Translation: CASSNQRSSSYNEQFF.

The chain is built from TRBV28 and TRBJ1-1, with D hard to call. The CDR3 runs 15 residues. Germline V CDR1 and CDR2: MDHEN, SYDVKM. V lost 3 bases and J lost 5, with 16 bases in between. CDR3 in DNA: TGTGCCAGCAGTTTTATGACCCGAGGGTCGACTGAAGCTTTCTTT. Amino acids: CASSFMTRGSTEAFF.

The chain uses TRBV2 and TRBJ2-7; TRBD2 aligns across 9 bases. The CDR3 length is 14 residues. V shed 4 bases and J 9 bases; nucleotides not matched to a gene: 10. Germline V lookup: CDR1 SNHLY, CDR2 FYNNEI. The CDR3 DNA follows: TGTGCCAGCAGTGTCCGGGGACTAGCTCTGGGGCAGTACTTC. Its translation: CASSVRGLALGQYF.

This clone was seen a few times. As DNA, the CDR3 is TGCGCCAGCAGTGAGCCCGGGACAGGGTCTGGAAACACCATATATTTT. Protein product: CASSEPGTGSGNTIYF. The chain couples TRBV10-2 to TRBJ1-3, with 9 nucleotides matching TRBD1. J lost 1 base, V lost 2 bases, and 3 bases had no gene match. Germline assignment: CDR1 WSHSY and CDR2 SAAADI. CDR3 length: 16 amino acids.

J is TRBJ1-1 and V is TRBV29-1, with 11 bases identical to TRBD1. This CDR3 is built from 17 residues. The junction had 6 bases not matched to a gene; V was cut back by 0 bases and J by 0 bases. Germline V CDR1 and CDR2: SQVTM, ANQGSEA. CDR3 loop: CSVEEDRGRWMNTEAFF. In DNA form, the CDR3 reads TGCAGCGTTGAAGAGGACAGGGGGCGGTGGATGAACACTGAAGCTTTCTTT.

This chain connects TRBV2 to TRBJ2-7; weak D call: TRBD1 (6 bases). Trimming stripped 4 bases from V and 4 bases from J, with 11 bases between. This CDR3 region has 13 residues. Per germline, CDR1 SNHLY and CDR2 FYNNEI. CDR3 bases: TGTGCCAGCAGTGCAGGGGTGGCGTACGAGCAGTACTTC. This codes for CASSAGVAYEQYF. Using reference TRBV2 and TRBJ2-7 for the parts outside the CDR3, the full variable domain is EPEVTQTPSHQVTQMGQEVILRCVPISNHLYFYWYRQILGQKVEFLVSFYNNEISEKSEIFDDQFSVERPDGSNFTLKIRSTKLEDSAMYFCASSAGVAYEQYFGPGTRLTVT.

The rearrangement links TRBV28 to TRBJ2-1; 11 bases fit TRBD2. Germline CDR1 and CDR2: MDHEN and SYDVKM. Unmatched junction bases numbered 7, after V lost 2 bases and J lost 7 bases. The CDR3 totals 16 residues. The CDR3 sequence: CASSLSLAGGTNEQFF. CDR3 DNA: TGTGCCAGCAGTTTAAGCCTAGCGGGAGGAACTAATGAGCAGTTCTTC.

Only a few counts were recorded for this clone. The chain joins TRBV28 to TRBJ1-2, with D perhaps matching TRBD1 (6 bases). The CDR3 has 14 amino acids. Per the germline V gene, CDR1 is MDHEN and CDR2 is SYDVKM. Trimming took off 6 bases at V and 4 bases at J, with 15 bases between the two ends. The CDR3 region is CASSYPGAGYGYTF. The CDR3 DNA reads as TGTGCCAGCAGCTACCCAGGGGCCGGCTATGGCTACACCTTC.

This chain connects TRBV7-3 to TRBJ2-2; 8 bases line up with TRBD2. CDR1 and CDR2 (germline): SGHTA, FQGTGA. Trimming removed 2 bases from V and 5 bases from J; junction bases left unmatched: 4. This CDR3 region has 15 residues. CDR3 residues: CASSLAGGLTGELFF. CDR3 DNA sequence: TGTGCCAGCAGCTTAGCGGGAGGCCTTACCGGGGAGCTGTTTTTT. Full variable domain (rest looked up from reference TRBV7-3 and TRBJ2-2): GAGVSQTPSNKVTEKGKYVELRCDPISGHTALYWYRQSLGQGPEFLIYFQGTGAADDSGLPNDRFFAVRPEGSVSTLKIQRTERGDSAVYLCASSLAGGLTGELFFGEGSRLTVL.

This chain joins TRBV7-6 and TRBJ2-7, with D perhaps matching TRBD1 (6 bases). The CDR3 totals 14 residues. CDR1 is SGHVS, CDR2 FNYEAQ, per germline. V gave up 2 bases and J gave up 2 bases, with 10 bases separating them. The CDR3 DNA reads TGTGCCAGCAGCTTAACCCCAGGGGCCTACGAGCAGTACTTC. Protein sequence: CASSLTPGAYEQYF.

The chain links TRBV2 to TRBJ1-2; 8 positions match TRBD1. The germline V gene has CDR1 SNHLY and CDR2 FYNNEI. The CDR3 covers 14 residues. J gave up 5 bases and V 8 bases, and 10 bases lay outside the gene matches. The CDR3 is CASDAHTGGYGYTF. Written as DNA, the CDR3 is TGTGCCAGCGATGCCCATACAGGGGGTTATGGCTACACCTTC.

The rearrangement uses TRBV5-6 and TRBJ2-1; D unresolved. The CDR3 loop spans 11 amino acids. CDR1 is SGHDT and CDR2 is YYEEEE in the germline V gene. V lost 4 bases and J 4 bases, leaving 3 bases between the germline ends. The CDR3 DNA reads as TGTGCCAGCAGCCAATACAATGAGCAGTTCTTC. This sequence encodes CASSQYNEQFF.

The CDR3 region is CSVELAGGGNEQFF. DNA for the CDR3: TGCAGCGTTGAATTAGCGGGAGGGGGCAATGAGCAGTTCTTC. The V call is TRBV29-1, the J call TRBJ2-1, with 11 bases identical to TRBD2. In germline, CDR1 is SQVTM, CDR2 ANQGSEA. This CDR3 comprises 14 residues. Trimming at V came to 2 bases and at J to 6 bases, leaving 3 bases not matched to a gene.

J is TRBJ2-1 and V is TRBV2; 11 bases match TRBD2. The V segment lost 7 bases and the J segment 0 bases; nucleotides outside the gene matches: 5. Germline lookup yields CDR1 SNHLY and CDR2 FYNNEI. The CDR3 runs 16 residues. The CDR3: CASTRGLAASYNEQFF. The CDR3 DNA sequence: TGTGCCAGCACTCGGGGACTAGCGGCCTCCTACAATGAGCAGTTCTTC. Full variable domain (missing parts from reference TRBV2 and TRBJ2-1): EPEVTQTPSHQVTQMGQEVILRCVPISNHLYFYWYRQILGQKVEFLVSFYNNEISEKSEIFDDQFSVERPDGSNFTLKIRSTKLEDSAMYFCASTRGLAASYNEQFFGPGTRLTVL.

V and J are TRBV4-2 and TRBJ2-7; TRBD1 matches at 7 bases. The V gene's germline CDR1 is LGHNA and CDR2 YNFKEQ. CDR3 size: 16 residues. V was pared by 0 bases and J by 6 bases, with 11 bases of the junction left unmatched. DNA of the CDR3: TGTGCCAGCAGCCAAGAAGATACAGGGGCACCGATCGAGCAGTACTTC. Translation gives CASSQEDTGAPIEQYF.